This T cell receptor beta chain appears in the sequencing data of a study of post-analysis software for immune sequencing data. Broader study findings: TRBV5-6, TRBV5-1 and TRBV20-1 were among 4 or 5 TRBV segments more frequent in patients than controls.

The V gene lost 5 bases and the J gene lost 8 bases, with 13 bases spanning the gap. The CDR3 loop spans 13 amino acids. CDR1 and CDR2 (germline): SGHRS, YFSETQ. Unique molecular identifiers were present in the TCR beta cDNA libraries. TCRdb re-called the PCR reads through MiXCR, storing one row per CDR3 protein. Counted here are just over 250,000 distinct CDR3 sequences, about 40% occurring once; the ten biggest clones make up roughly 4.8%. This clonotype was found a few times. What it binds is unknown. Sequences were obtained from blood. The chain uses TRBV5-1 and TRBJ1-4; no clear D. The sequence was collected from a girl aged 5-17 years with multiple sclerosis. CDR3 nucleotide sequence: TGCGCCAGCAGTAGGGCAGAAAAGGAAAAACTGTTTTTT. It encodes CASSRAEKEKLFF.